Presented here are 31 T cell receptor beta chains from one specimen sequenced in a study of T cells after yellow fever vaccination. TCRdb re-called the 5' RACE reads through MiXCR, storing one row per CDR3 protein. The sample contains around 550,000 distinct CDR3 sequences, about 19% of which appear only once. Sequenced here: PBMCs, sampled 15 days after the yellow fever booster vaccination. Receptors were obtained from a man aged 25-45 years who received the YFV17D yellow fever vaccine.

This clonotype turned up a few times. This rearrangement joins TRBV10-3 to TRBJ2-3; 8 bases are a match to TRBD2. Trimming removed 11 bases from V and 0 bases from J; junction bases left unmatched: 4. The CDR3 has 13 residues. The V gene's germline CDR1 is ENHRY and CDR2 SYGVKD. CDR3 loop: CALSGRSTDTQYF. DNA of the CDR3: TGTGCCCTAAGCGGGAGAAGCACAGATACGCAGTATTTT.

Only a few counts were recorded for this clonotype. The CDR3 coding sequence is TGTGCCAGCAGTTACTCGAAGGGGACAGACTACGAGCAGTACTTC. Its protein product is CASSYSKGTDYEQYF. This chain links TRBV6-5 with TRBJ2-7; the match to TRBD1 covers 7 bases. This CDR3 comprises 15 residues. V shed 0 bases, J shed 3 bases, and the junction held 5 bases outside the gene matches. Germline V lookup: CDR1 MNHEY, CDR2 SVGAGI.

DNA of the CDR3: TGTGCCAGCAGCCCACAAAAGCTGGTAGCGGTCACCTACAATGAGCAGTTCTTC. Its translation: CASSPQKLVAVTYNEQFF. The genes are TRBV11-1 and TRBJ2-1, with a possible D match to TRBD2 (6 bases). Germline loops: CDR1 SGHAT, CDR2 FQDESV (reference sequence). V was shortened by 5 bases and J by 2 bases, with 22 bases between the two germline ends. This CDR3 region has 18 residues.

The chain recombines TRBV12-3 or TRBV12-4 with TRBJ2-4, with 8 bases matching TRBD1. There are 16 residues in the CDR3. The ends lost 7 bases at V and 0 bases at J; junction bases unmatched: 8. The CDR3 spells CASIRGPSKAKNIQYF. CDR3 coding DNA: TGTGCCAGCATCAGGGGGCCTAGCAAAGCCAAAAACATTCAGTACTTC.

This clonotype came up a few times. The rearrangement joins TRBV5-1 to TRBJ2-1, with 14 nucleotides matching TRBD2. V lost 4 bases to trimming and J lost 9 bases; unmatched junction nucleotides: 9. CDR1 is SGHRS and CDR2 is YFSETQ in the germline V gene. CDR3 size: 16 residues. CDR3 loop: CASSDPGLAGVGEQFF. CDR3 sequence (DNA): TGCGCCAGCAGCGACCCGGGACTAGCGGGAGTCGGTGAGCAGTTCTTC. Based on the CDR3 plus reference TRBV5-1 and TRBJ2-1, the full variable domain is KAGVTQTPRYLIKTRGQQVTLSCSPISGHRSVSWYQQTPGQGLQFLFEYFSETQRNKGNFPGRFSGRQFSNSRSEMNVSTLELGDSALYLCASSDPGLAGVGEQFFGPGTRLTVL.

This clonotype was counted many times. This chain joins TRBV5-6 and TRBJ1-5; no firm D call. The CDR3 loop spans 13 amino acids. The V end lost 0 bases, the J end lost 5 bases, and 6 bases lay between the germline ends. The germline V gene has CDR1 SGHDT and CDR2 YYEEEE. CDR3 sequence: CASSLDGHQPQHF. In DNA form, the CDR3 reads TGTGCCAGCAGCTTGGACGGCCATCAGCCCCAGCATTTT.

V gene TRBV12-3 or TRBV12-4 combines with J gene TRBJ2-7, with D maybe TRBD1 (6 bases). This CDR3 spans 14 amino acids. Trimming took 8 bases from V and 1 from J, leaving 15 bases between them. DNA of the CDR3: TGTGCCAGCGGCCGGGACATTGCATCCTACGAGCAGTACTTC. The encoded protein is CASGRDIASYEQYF.

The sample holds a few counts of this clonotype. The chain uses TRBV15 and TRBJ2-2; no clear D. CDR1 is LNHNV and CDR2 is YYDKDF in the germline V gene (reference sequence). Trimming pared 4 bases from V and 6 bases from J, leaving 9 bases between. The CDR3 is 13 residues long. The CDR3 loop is CATSTQRAGELFF. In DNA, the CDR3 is TGTGCCACCAGCACCCAAAGGGCCGGGGAGCTGTTTTTT.

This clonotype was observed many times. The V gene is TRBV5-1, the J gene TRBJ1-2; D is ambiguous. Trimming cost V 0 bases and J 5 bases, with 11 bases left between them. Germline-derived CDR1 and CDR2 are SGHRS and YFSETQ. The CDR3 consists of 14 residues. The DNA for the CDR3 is TGCGCCAGCAGCTTGGGACAAGGAGGATATGGCTACACCTTC. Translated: CASSLGQGGYGYTF.

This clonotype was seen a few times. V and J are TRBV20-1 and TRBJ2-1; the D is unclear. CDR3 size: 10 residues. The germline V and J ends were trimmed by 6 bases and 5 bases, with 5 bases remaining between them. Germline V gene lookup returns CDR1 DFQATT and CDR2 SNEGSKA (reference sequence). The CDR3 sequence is CSATNNEQFF. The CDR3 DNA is TGCAGTGCCACGAACAATGAGCAGTTCTTC.

The chain's CDR3 is CASGKSSLYTGELFF. In nucleotides, the CDR3 is TGTGCCAGCGGAAAATCTTCCCTGTACACCGGGGAGCTGTTTTTT. The genes are TRBV12-3 or TRBV12-4 and TRBJ2-2, with unresolved D. The V end lost 8 bases, the J end lost 3 bases, and 16 bases lay between the germline ends. The CDR3 loop spans 15 amino acids.

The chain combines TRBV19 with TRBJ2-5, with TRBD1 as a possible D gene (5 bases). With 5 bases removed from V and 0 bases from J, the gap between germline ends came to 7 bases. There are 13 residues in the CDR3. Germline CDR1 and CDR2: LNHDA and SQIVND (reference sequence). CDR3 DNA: TGTGCCAGTAGTGAACAGGACCAAGAGACCCAGTACTTC. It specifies CASSEQDQETQYF. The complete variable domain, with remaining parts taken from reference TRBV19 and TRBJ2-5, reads DGGITQSPKYLFRKEGQNVTLSCEQNLNHDAMYWYRQDPGQGLRLIYYSQIVNDFQKGDIAEGYSVSREKKESFPLTVTSAQKNPTAFYLCASSEQDQETQYFGPGTRLLVL.

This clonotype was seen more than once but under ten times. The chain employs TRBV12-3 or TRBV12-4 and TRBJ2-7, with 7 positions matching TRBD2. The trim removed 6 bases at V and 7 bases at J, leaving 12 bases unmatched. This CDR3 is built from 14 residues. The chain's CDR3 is CASRSSGGIGEQYF. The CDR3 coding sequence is TGTGCCAGCAGGTCTAGCGGAGGGATAGGGGAGCAGTACTTC.

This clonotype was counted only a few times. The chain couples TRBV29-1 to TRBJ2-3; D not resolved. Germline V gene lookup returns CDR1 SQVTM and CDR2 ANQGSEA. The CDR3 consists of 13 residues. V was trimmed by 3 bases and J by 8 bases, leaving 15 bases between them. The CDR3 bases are TGCAGCGTTGATAATGGTAATGGCGTTACGCAGTATTTT. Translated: CSVDNGNGVTQYF.

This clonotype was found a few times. The CDR3 protein is CASSFDGKTERRYEQYF. The CDR3 DNA sequence: TGTGCCAGCAGCTTTGATGGAAAAACGGAGCGACGCTACGAGCAGTACTTC. The chain is built from TRBV11-2 and TRBJ2-7, with D hard to call. V lost 3 bases, J lost 3 bases, and 21 bases lay in between. The CDR3 runs to 17 residues. CDR1 is SGHAT, CDR2 FQNNGV, per germline.

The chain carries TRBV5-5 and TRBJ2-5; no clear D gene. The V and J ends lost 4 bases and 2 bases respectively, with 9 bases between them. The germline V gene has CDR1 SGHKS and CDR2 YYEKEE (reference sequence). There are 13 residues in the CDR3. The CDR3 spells CASSMTPQETQYF. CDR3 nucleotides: TGTGCCAGCAGCATGACACCACAAGAGACCCAGTACTTC.

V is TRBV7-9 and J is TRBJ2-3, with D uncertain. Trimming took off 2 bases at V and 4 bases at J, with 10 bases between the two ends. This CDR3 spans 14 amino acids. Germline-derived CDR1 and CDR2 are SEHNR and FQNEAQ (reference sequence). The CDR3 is CASSLQWISDTQYF. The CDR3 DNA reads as TGTGCCAGCAGCTTACAGTGGATCTCAGATACGCAGTATTTT.

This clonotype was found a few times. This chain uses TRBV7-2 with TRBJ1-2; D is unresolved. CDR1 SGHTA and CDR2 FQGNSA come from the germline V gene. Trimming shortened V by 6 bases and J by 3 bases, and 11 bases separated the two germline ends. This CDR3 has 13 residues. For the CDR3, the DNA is TGTGCCAGCAGTCCAAACGGGGACTATGGCTACACCTTC. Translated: CASSPNGDYGYTF.

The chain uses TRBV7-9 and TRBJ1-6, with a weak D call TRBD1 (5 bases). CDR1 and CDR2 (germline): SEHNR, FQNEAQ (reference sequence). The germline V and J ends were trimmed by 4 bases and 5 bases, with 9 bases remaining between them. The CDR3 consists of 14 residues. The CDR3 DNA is TGTGCCAGCAGCTGGGTGGGGGATAATTCACCCCTCCACTTT. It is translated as CASSWVGDNSPLHF.

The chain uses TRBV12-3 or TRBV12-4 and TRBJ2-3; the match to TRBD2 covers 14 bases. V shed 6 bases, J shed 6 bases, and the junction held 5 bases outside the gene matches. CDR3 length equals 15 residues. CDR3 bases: TGTGCCAGCAGCCGAGGGACTAGCGGGAGTGATACGCAGTATTTT. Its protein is CASSRGTSGSDTQYF.

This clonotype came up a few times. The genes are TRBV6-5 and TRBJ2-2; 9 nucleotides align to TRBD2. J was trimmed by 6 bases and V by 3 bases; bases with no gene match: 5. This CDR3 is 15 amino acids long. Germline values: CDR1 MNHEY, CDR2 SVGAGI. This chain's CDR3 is CASSYGGRGAGELFF. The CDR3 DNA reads TGTGCCAGCAGTTATGGCGGGAGGGGGGCCGGGGAGCTGTTTTTT.

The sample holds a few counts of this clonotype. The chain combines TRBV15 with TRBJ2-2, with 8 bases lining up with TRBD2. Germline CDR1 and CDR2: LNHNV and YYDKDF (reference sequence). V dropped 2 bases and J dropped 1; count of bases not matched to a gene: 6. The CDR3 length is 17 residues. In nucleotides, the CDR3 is TGTGCCACCAGCAGACCGGCCCTAGCGGGGAACACCGGGGAGCTGTTTTTT. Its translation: CATSRPALAGNTGELFF.

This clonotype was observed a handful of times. CDR3 residues: CASSRTSLADTQYF. CDR3 nucleotides: TGTGCCAGCAGCCGGACTAGTTTGGCAGATACGCAGTATTTT. The genes are TRBV5-6 and TRBJ2-3, with 7 bases that match TRBD2. The CDR3 is made up of 14 amino acids. V shed 4 bases and J 4 bases; nucleotides not matched to a gene: 6. CDR1 and CDR2 from the germline V gene are SGHDT and YYEEEE.

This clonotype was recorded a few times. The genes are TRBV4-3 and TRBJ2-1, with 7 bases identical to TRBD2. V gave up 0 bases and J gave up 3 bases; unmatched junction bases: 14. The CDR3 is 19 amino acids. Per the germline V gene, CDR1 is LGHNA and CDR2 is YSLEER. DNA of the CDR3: TGCGCCAGCAGCCAAGATGGATCCTGGGAGGGCCGGGACTACAATGAGCAGTTCTTC. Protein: CASSQDGSWEGRDYNEQFF.

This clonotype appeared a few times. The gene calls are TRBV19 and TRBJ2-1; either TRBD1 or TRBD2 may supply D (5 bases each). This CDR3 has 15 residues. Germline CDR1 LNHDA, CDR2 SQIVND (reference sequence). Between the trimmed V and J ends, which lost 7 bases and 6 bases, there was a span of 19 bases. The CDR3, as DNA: TGTGCCAGTACCCGGGGCGAGCGCCGGGGCAATGAGCAGTTCTTC. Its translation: CASTRGERRGNEQFF.

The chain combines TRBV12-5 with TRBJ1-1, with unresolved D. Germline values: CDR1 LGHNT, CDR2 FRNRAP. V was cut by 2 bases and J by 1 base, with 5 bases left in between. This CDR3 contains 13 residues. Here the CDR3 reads CASGLTANTEAFF. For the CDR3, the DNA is TGTGCTAGTGGTTTGACAGCGAACACTGAAGCTTTCTTT.

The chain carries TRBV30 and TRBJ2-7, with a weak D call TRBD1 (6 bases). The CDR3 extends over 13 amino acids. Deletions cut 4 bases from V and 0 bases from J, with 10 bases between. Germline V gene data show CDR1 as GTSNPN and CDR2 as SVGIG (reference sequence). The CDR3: CAWTGESSYEQYF. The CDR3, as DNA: TGTGCCTGGACAGGGGAATCCTCCTACGAGCAGTACTTC.

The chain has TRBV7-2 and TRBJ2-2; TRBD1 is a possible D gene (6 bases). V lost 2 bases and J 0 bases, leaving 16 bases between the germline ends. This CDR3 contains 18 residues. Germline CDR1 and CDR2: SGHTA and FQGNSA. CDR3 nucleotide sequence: TGTGCCAGCAGCTTAAGCGCCTGGGGGCCGGCGAACACCGGGGAGCTGTTTTTT. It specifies CASSLSAWGPANTGELFF.

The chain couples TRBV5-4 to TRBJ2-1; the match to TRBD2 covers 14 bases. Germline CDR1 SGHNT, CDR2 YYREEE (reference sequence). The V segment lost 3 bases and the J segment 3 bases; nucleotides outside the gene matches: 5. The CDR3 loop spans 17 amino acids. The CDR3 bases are TGTGCCAGCAGCTCGGGACTAGCGGGAGCTTTCTACAATGAGCAGTTCTTC. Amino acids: CASSSGLAGAFYNEQFF.

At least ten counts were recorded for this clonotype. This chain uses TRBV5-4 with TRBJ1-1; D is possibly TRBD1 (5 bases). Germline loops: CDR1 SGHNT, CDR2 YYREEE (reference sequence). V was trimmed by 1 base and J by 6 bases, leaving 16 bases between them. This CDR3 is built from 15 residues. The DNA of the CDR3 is TGTGCCAGCAGCTTGAATCGGCGTTCAGGGTCTGAAGCTTTCTTT. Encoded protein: CASSLNRRSGSEAFF.

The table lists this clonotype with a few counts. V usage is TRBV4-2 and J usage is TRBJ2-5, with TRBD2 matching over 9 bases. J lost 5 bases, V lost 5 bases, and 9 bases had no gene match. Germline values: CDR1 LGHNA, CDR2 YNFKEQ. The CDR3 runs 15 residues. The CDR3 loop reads CASSTGGSGSETQYF. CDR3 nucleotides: TGTGCCAGCAGCACGGGGGGTAGCGGGAGTGAGACCCAGTACTTC.